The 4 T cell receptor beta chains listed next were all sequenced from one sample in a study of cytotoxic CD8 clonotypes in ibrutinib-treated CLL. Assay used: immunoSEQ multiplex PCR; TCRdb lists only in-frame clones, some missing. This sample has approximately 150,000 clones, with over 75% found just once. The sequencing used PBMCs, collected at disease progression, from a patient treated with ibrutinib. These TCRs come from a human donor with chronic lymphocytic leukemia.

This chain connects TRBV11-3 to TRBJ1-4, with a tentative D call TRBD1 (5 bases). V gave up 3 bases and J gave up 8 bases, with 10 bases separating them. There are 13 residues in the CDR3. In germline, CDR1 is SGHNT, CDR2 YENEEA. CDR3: CASSLGGIEKLFF. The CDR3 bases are TGTGCCAGCAGCTTGGGGGGTATAGAAAAACTGTTTTTT.

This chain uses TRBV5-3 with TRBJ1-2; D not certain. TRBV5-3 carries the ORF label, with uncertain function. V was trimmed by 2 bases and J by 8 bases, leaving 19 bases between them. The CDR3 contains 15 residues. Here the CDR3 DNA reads TGTGCCAGAAGCTTAAATTCAAGAACAGTGGGCGGCTACACCTTC. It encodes CARSLNSRTVGGYTF.

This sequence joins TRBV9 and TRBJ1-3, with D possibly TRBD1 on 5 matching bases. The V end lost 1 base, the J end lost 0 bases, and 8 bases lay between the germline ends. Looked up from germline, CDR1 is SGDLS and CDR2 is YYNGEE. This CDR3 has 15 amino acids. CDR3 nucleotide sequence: TGTGCCAGCAGCGTATCGGGGGACTCTGGAAACACCATATATTTT. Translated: CASSVSGDSGNTIYF.

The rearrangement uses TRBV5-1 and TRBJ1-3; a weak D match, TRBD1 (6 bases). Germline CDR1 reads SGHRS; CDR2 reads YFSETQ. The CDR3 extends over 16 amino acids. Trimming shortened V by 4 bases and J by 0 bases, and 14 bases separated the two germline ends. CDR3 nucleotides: TGCGCCAGCAGCGCGTCAGGGACAAACTCTGGAAACACCATATATTTT. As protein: CASSASGTNSGNTIYF.